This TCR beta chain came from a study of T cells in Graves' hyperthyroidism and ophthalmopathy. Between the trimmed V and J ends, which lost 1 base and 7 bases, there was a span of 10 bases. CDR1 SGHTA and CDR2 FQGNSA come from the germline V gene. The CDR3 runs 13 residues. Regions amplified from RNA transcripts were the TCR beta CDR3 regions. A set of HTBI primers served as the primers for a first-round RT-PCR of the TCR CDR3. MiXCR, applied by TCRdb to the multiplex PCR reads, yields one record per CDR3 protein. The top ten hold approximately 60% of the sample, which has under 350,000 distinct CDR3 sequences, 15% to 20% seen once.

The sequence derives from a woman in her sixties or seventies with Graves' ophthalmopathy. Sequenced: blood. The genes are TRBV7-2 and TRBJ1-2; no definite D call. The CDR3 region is CASSLGGFSGYTF. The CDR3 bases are TGTGCCAGCAGCTTAGGGGGTTTCAGTGGCTACACCTTC.